Below, one T cell receptor (beta chain) is given with its context. Its antigen specificity is not known. The data derive from a study of cytomegalovirus exposure and HLA in healthy donors (dated by TCRdb to 2016 to 2017). The study in broad terms: An earlier analysis of approximately 590 of the donors reported 250 to 300 Gb of sequence data and about 100 million unique TCR beta sequences from around 200 million T cells. Because of strong linkage in the cohort, roughly five DR-DQ haplotypes were treated as single units for association and clustering. Across around 400 genotyped donors of the cohort, an average of approximately 240,000 unique TCR beta nucleotide sequences per donor were sequenced, and roughly a sixth of those sequences were non-productive. The later analysis used no new phenotypic data to find candidate immune exposures, relying instead on TCR beta sequences and their occurrence across donors. HLA typing covered class I and class II loci at four-digit resolution. Of the approximately 400 genotyped donors, roughly 80% fell in the genetic ancestry cluster associated with self-reported Caucasian donors. High-throughput TCR immunosequencing, statistical association of individual TCRs with disease status, and machine learning were combined to predict cytomegalovirus infection status. A later genetic analysis used genome-wide SNP genotypes for 398 of the 666 donors, treating that subset as a discovery cohort. The number of donors typed differed by locus, with 629-630 for A, B, C, DRB1 and DQB1, over 500 for DQA1, 600 to 610 for DPA1, and some 440 for DPB1. Besides the first cohort of 550 to 750 subjects, a separate validation cohort made up of over 100 different subjects was used. Donor age, sex, ethnicity and CMV serostatus were compiled alongside the repertoire data. Every discovery cohort repertoire had been produced on one sequencing platform. An earlier analysis of more than 450 of the donors used high-throughput TCR beta sequencing to judge whether each TCR beta V gene segment behaved as functional or pseudogenic. Roughly 320 gigabases of sequencing data and roughly 81 million unique TCR sequences made up an early release that covered approximately 620 HLA-typed donors. The study was designed to test whether signatures of past pathogen exposure could be identified by cataloging public T cell receptors. The study profiled the T cell repertoires of fewer than 850 subjects by immunosequencing and related them to cytomegalovirus serostatus. A later analysis re-examined previously published TCR beta repertoires from more than 600 donors and added high-resolution HLA genotyping to investigate patterns of TCR occurrence.

From V the trimming removes 5 bases and from J it removes 5 bases, while the gene matches leave 9 bases of the junction unaccounted for. As encoded in the germline V gene, CDR1 is SGHVS while CDR2 is FNYEAQ. Counted from cysteine to phenylalanine, this CDR3 has 15 amino acids. Only CDR3 DNA is held: 45 bases, read in frame from base 1. Paper-wide results and their limitations: A further reported finding was that TCR beta sequences accurately predicted the HLA-A and HLA-B alleles for most subjects in the first cohort. In vitro tests confirmed that three of the cytomegalovirus-associated TCR beta chains recognize cytomegalovirus antigens. The study listed 170 or so TCR beta chains as associated with cytomegalovirus. According to a later analysis, TCR association rates differed among HLA loci, with DRB1 alleles showing the most associated TCRs and HLA-C alleles showing the fewest. Linkage disequilibrium might explain the correlated functional status among segregating V segments, but an unknown experimental factor could not be ruled out. Some IMGT-functional V segments, including TRBV6-2 and TRBV6-3, could not be told apart with the 87-base-pair reads, so those segments were excluded. CMV serostatus was the only immune exposure information available for the cohort. An association between a missense DCLRE1C variant and V-gene and J-gene trimming of TCR beta chains was found in a later genetic analysis and replicated in an independent cohort. The classifier was reported to diagnose cytomegalovirus status with high specificity and sensitivity in both the original cohort and the validation cohort. The authors suggested that the approach could potentially be extended to other disease states and immunological phenotypes. Specific HLA alleles were associated with 15,000 to 20,000 TCR beta sequences at a false discovery rate of 0.05 in a later analysis. Assigning TCR associations to individual alleles was difficult when HLA alleles, especially DR and DQ, strongly co-occurred. According to a later analysis, parvovirus B19, influenza, CMV and Epstein-Barr virus appeared linked to several top co-occurrence clusters. Sequencing depth was assumed to be roughly uniform across donors in the presence/absence analyses, though that assumption may not hold. The sequencing pipeline was judged likely to have produced a cluster of highly shared sequence variants as a technical artifact. In this cohort, only TCR beta chains were sequenced, and detectable features were limited by the absence of alpha or paired-chain data. In a later analysis, HLA-associated TCR beta chains showed more clonal expansion and lower generation probabilities than non-associated chains that were equally common. Across donors, most TCR sequences were observed very rarely, whereas some public TCRs were present in many individuals. Compared with the approximately 710-donor mean, donors in an Asian-associated ancestry cluster had fewer N-insertions in productive TCRs, according to a later genetic analysis. Over 15 rarely observed V segments, including chromosome 9 orphons, were excluded from the earlier analysis of approximately 500 of the donors because counts were too low. HLA typing was unavailable for some donors at each locus, so association tests used only the typed subset. Most CMV-associated TCR beta chains appeared to be HLA-restricted in a later analysis, and the HLA associations seemed to be driven largely by CMV exposure. In an earlier analysis of approximately 590 of the donors, most TCR beta V segments appeared in productive rearrangements about 87% or about 30% of the time, broadly matching IMGT annotations.

In total, just over 650 healthy bone marrow donors made up the cohort. Cohort members were all nominally healthy when sampled, although unrecorded immune exposures were likely present. The donor tested CMV seronegative, placing the donor among the 350 to 400 seronegative members of the cohort. A peripheral blood sample was provided by each donor, and peripheral blood mononuclear cells were used for TCR beta sequencing. Genomic DNA was extracted from the blood cell samples with the Qiagen DNeasy Blood Extraction Kit. Libraries were constructed by the immunoSEQ multiplex PCR assay. For the multiplex PCR, a mixture combining 60 forward primers for TCR Vbeta segments and 13 reverse primers for TCR Jbeta segments was used. The CDR3 region of rearranged TCR beta genes was amplified from genomic DNA with a multiplex PCR assay. The Illumina HiSeq System was used to sequence the amplified TCR beta libraries as 87-base-pair reads. On the study's bioinformatics: Across the 670 or so repertoires, a later analysis counted tens of millions of unique TCR beta chains, some 11 million of which were shared by at least two donors. Raw reads were error-corrected and collapsed into unique sequences by a nearest-neighbor algorithm in which closely related sequences were merged to remove PCR and sequencing errors. Alignment of CDR3 sequences to IMGT reference sequences was used to assign V, D and J gene segments. Each retained sequence needed at least a six-nucleotide match to both a V gene segment and a J gene segment. A rearrangement counted as productive if the CDR3 had no stop codons and remained in frame with V and J, and every other rearrangement counted as non-productive. Following IMGT convention, CDR3 was defined as the stretch from the second conserved V-encoded cysteine to the conserved J-encoded phenylalanine. Sequences without an unambiguous match to a single V gene segment were excluded from the earlier analysis of approximately 600 of the donors. In an earlier analysis of several hundred of the donors, a V segment was called functional when productive rearrangements were above 56.7%, and segregating when the standard deviation between donors exceeded 5%. To diagnose cytomegalovirus status from the catalog of TCR beta chain sequences, a statistical classification framework was built. In a later analysis, TCR nucleotide sequences were compared against IMGT/GENE-DB human TR gene sequences so that V and J genes could be assigned. A later analysis assigned CDR3 sequences and most-parsimonious VDJ recombination scenarios with the TCRdist pipeline. In a later analysis, each TCR beta chain was defined by its CDR3 amino acid sequence together with its V-gene family, and reads without a unique V-gene family were excluded. In a later analysis, some 600 highly shared, low-generation-probability nucleotide sequences were removed to address suspected cross-contamination and a sequencing artifact. For each public chain, a later analysis derived a clonal expansion index from normalized ranks of inferred template counts within each repertoire. Generation probabilities in a later analysis came from a VDJ recombination model fitted to out-of-frame rearrangements, and those results were checked against IGoR. In a later analysis, hypergeometric tests were used to score TCR-TCR, TCR-HLA and TCR-CMV co-occurrence, with a repertoire-size bias correction applied to TCR pairs. A later analysis estimated false discovery rates by permuting HLA or CMV assignments 20 times. In a later analysis, co-occurring TCRs were grouped using DBSCAN, and TCRdist sequence similarity was added for clustering within HLA-allele-positive subsets. For co-occurrence clustering, repertoires with fewer than 30,000 or more than 120,000 public chains were excluded, along with roughly 5 repertoires with anomalous nucleotide sharing. TCRdb obtained this table from immuneACCESS and retained in-frame rearrangements with V and J assigned. These tables miss some clones; where compared with another copy, unresolved V genes account for less than half of the shortfall, and the remainder is unexplained. D and trimming were read from the DNA, whereas the V and J calls and clone size are those reported in that table. The record for this sample contains approximately 110,000 clones. The ten largest clones capture roughly 0.64% of the sample.

The sample comprised PBMCs. This sequence uses TRBV7-6 and TRBJ2-7, and 10 junction bases match TRBD2. The sequence derives from a man aged 45-65 years in good health and CMV-seronegative. Here is the DNA: TGTGCCAGCAGCGCAAGCGGGAGGGCAGTTCACGAGCAGTACTTC. It is translated as CASSASGRAVHEQYF.